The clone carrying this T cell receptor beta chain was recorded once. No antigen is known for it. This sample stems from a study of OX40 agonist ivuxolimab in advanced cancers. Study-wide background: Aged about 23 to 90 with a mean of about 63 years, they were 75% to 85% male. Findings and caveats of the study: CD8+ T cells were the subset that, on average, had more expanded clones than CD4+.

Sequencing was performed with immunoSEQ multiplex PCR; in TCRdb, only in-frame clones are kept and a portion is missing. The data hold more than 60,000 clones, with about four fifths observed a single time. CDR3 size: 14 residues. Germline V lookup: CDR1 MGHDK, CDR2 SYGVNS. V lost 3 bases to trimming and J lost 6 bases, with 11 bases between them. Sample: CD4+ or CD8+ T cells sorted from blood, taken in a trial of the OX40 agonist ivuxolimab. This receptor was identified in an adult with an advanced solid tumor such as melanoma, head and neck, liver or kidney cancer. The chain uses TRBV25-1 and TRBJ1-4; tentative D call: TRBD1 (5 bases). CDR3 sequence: CASSDWGTDEKLFF. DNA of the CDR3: TGTGCCAGCAGTGATTGGGGGACGGATGAAAAACTGTTTTTT.